This T cell receptor beta chain was identified in a study of blood T cell repertoires in COVID-19. Recovered participants had two consecutive negative NP/OP PCR tests, healthcare professional clearance, or symptom resolution. Trimming removed 10 bases at V and 5 bases at J, with 11 bases between. The V gene's germline CDR1 is LNHDA and CDR2 SQIVND (reference sequence). CDR3 length equals 11 residues. Here immunoSEQ multiplex PCR was the method, and the copy in TCRdb shows in-frame clones only, minus some. The sample holds some 340,000 clones, about 87% seen once. The source of this sequence is a young woman who had recovered from COVID-19. V and J are TRBV19 and TRBJ1-1, with a tentative D call TRBD1 (6 bases). The specimen was PBMCs or T cells enriched from blood (not recorded which). The CDR3 region is CATGTTTEAFF. Here the CDR3 DNA reads TGTGCCACCGGGACAACTACTGAAGCTTTCTTT. Based on the CDR3 plus reference TRBV19 and TRBJ1-1, the full variable domain is DGGITQSPKYLFRKEGQNVTLSCEQNLNHDAMYWYRQDPGQGLRLIYYSQIVNDFQKGDIAEGYSVSREKKESFPLTVTSAQKNPTAFYLCATGTTTEAFFGQGTRLTVV.